The sequence of this T cell receptor (beta chain) was determined in a study of follicular helper T cells after annual influenza vaccination. The time point denotes: 2015-2016 season, 7 days after influenza vaccination. The data were produced by immunoSEQ multiplex PCR, yet TCRdb's version contains in-frame clones alone and is incomplete. The data contain 6,500 to 7,500 clones, roughly 80% of them singletons. Findings and caveats of the study: Change in circulating plasmablasts correlated with ICOS+CD38+ cTfh clonality change.

With respect to this clone: The antigen is unknown.

The CDR3 spans 16 residues. The V and J ends lost 4 bases and 3 bases, in that order; junction bases with no gene match: 6. The germline V gene has CDR1 SGHRS and CDR2 YFSETQ. This specimen consisted of CXCR5- memory CD4+ T cells sorted from blood, obtained 7 days after influenza vaccination. The chain is built from TRBV5-1 and TRBJ2-3; the match to TRBD2 covers 12 bases. The TCR comes from an adult who received the influenza vaccine. The CDR3 is CASSPRTSGATDTQYF. In DNA form, the CDR3 reads TGCGCCAGCAGCCCAAGGACTAGCGGGGCGACAGATACGCAGTATTTT.